This entry describes one T cell receptor beta chain. The antigen is unknown. This record comes from a study of siplizumab effects on memory and regulatory T cells. The CDR3 covers 10 residues. CDR1 and CDR2 from the germline V gene are SNHLY and FYNNEI. V lost 6 bases and J 3 bases, leaving 3 bases between the germline ends. TCRdb's copy holds only in-frame clones and misses some; the assay was immunoSEQ multiplex PCR. Among 70,000 or so clones listed, approximately 88% were seen once. Study-level results: A major contribution to the alloresponse seemed to be made by naive T cells, which seemed more diverse than memory cells. Proliferating siplizumab-cultured Tregs lacked confirmed suppressive function.

This clonotype was obtained from a human donor in good health. This chain connects TRBV2 to TRBJ2-7; no definite D call. The sequenced sample consisted of Tregs sorted from blood. CDR3 nucleotides: TGTGCCAGCAGCGACTACGAGCAGTACTTC. This encodes CASSDYEQYF.